This is a list of T cell receptor beta chains from one sample in a study of T cells in Graves' hyperthyroidism and ophthalmopathy. One entry per CDR3 protein results from TCRdb running MiXCR on the multiplex PCR reads. The table includes 400,000 to 500,000 distinct CDR3 sequences, approximately 14% detected once. The sample comprised blood. These receptors all come from a woman aged 18-29 years with Graves' hyperthyroidism. Each CDR3 is given with its conserved first and last residue. A D gene is named only where the DNA matches it firmly. Part of the rows lack a size; the others show once, few, many or a class for expanded clones.

16	TRBV28	TRBJ2-2	many	NA	TGTGCCAGCAGTTTATACGTGGGGCCCGCCACCGGGGAGCTGTTTTTT	CASSLYVGPATGELFF
12	TRBV20-1	TRBJ1-4	NA	NA	TGCGGAGCTTGGGCAACTAATGAAAAACTGTTTTTT	CGAWATNEKLFF
13	TRBV6-1	TRBJ1-1	many	NA	TGTGCCAGCAGACCGGGCCAGAACACTGAAGCTTTCTTT	CASRPGQNTEAFF
15	TRBV20-1	TRBJ2-2	many	TRBD2	TGCAGTGCAAAAACTAGCGGGACTTACACCGGGGAGCTGTTTTTT	CSAKTSGTYTGELFF
11	TRBV27	TRBJ1-1	many	NA	TGTGCCAGCAGTTTTGAGGGGACGGCTTTCTTT	CASSFEGTAFF
13	TRBV7-9	TRBJ1-6	NA	NA	TGTGCCAGCAGCTTAGAGATTGGGTCACCCCTCCACTTT	CASSLEIGSPLHF
12	TRBV10-3	TRBJ2-2	many	NA	TGTGCCATCAGTGAAAGAGGCGGGGAGCTGTTTTTT	CAISERGGELFF
15	TRBV27	TRBJ2-7	many	NA	TGTGCCAGCAGTGTCCAGCCCCTCACACCCTACGAGCAGTACTTC	CASSVQPLTPYEQYF
14	TRBV24-1	TRBJ2-2	many	NA	TGTGCCACCAGTGCCCCCCTAGACACCGGGGAGCTGTTTTTT	CATSAPLDTGELFF
14	TRBV11-2	TRBJ2-7	many	NA	TGTGCCAGCAGCTTAGACGCAGGGGTGAGCGAGCAGTACTTC	CASSLDAGVSEQYF
13	TRBV7-9	TRBJ1-1	many	NA	TGTGCCAGCCTGGATATCGTGAACACTGAAGCTTTCTTT	CASLDIVNTEAFF
15	TRBV12-3/TRBV12-4	TRBJ1-1	many	NA	TGTGCCAGCAGTCCAAAACAGAGCTGGAACACTGAAGCTTTCTTT	CASSPKQSWNTEAFF
12	TRBV6-2/TRBV6-3	TRBJ1-5	many	NA	TGTGCCAGCAGTTACCAGGATCAGCCCCAGCATTTT	CASSYQDQPQHF
15	TRBV2	TRBJ1-5	many	TRBD1	TGTGCCACTCAGCCGGGGACAGGGCCCAATCAGCCCCAGCATTTT	CATQPGTGPNQPQHF
15	TRBV28	TRBJ1-2	NA	NA	TGTGCCAGCAGTTTAGAGGGGATAAGAACCTATGGCTACACCTTC	CASSLEGIRTYGYTF
13	TRBV7-2	TRBJ1-6	many	NA	TGTGCCAGCAGCCGGGATCGGAGGTCACCCCTCCACTTT	CASSRDRRSPLHF
15	TRBV25-1	TRBJ1-1	many	TRBD1	TGTGCCAGCAGCGGGACAGGGTTATTGAACACTGAAGCTTTCTTT	CASSGTGLLNTEAFF
17	TRBV29-1	TRBJ1-4	few	NA	TGCAGCGTTGAAGATCTCCCAGGGAGGGGAACTAATGAAAAACTGTTTTTT	CSVEDLPGRGTNEKLFF
13	TRBV2	TRBJ2-4	few	NA	TGTGCCAGCAGTGAAAAGGCCAAAAACATTCAGTACTTC	CASSEKAKNIQYF
15	TRBV10-1	TRBJ2-7	many	TRBD1	TGCGCCAGCAGTGCGGTACGGGACAGTTCCTACGAGCAGTACTTC	CASSAVRDSSYEQYF
15	TRBV20-1	TRBJ2-4	NA	TRBD1	TGCAGTGCGGAGGGACAGGTCGGGGCCAAAAACATTCAGTACTTC	CSAEGQVGAKNIQYF
14	TRBV20-1	TRBJ1-6	many	NA	TGCAGTGCTAGAGATGGATTAGGGTCTTCACCCCTCCACTTT	CSARDGLGSSPLHF
13	TRBV6-1	TRBJ2-1	many	TRBD2	TGTGCCAGCTCCGGACTAGCGGGCAATGAGCAGTTCTTC	CASSGLAGNEQFF
14	TRBV12-3/TRBV12-4	TRBJ1-2	many	NA	TGTGCCAGCAGTCCCCCGGGCGGCGTGGGGGGCTACACCTTC	CASSPPGGVGGYTF
12	TRBV3-1	TRBJ2-5	many	TRBD1	TGTGCCAGCAGCCATCGGACAGGGTATCAGTACTTC	CASSHRTGYQYF
15	TRBV18	TRBJ1-1	few	NA	TGTGCCAGCTCACCATTCGGGGAAATGAACACTGAAGCTTTCTTT	CASSPFGEMNTEAFF
14	TRBV12-3/TRBV12-4	TRBJ2-3	many	TRBD2	TGTGCCAGCAGATTTAGCGGGAATACAGATACGCAGTATTTT	CASRFSGNTDTQYF
15	TRBV5-1	TRBJ2-7	many	NA	TGCGCCAGCAGCTTGGACCGGGAGTCCACCTACGAGCAGTACTTC	CASSLDRESTYEQYF
15	TRBV2	TRBJ2-5	many	NA	TGTGCCAGCAGTGAAGTGGATGTACAGGGTCGGACCCAGTACTTC	CASSEVDVQGRTQYF
15	TRBV11-2	TRBJ2-1	many	NA	TGTGCCAGCAGCTTAGAAGGATCTCCCTACAATGAGCAGTTCTTC	CASSLEGSPYNEQFF
15	TRBV7-8	TRBJ1-6	many	NA	TGTGCCAGCAGCTTAGCTAGTAAGGGGCTGACACCCCTCCACTTT	CASSLASKGLTPLHF
14	TRBV20-1	TRBJ2-7	many	TRBD2	TGCAGTGCTAGCCCTCTAGCGGGAGGGAACGAGCAGTACTTC	CSASPLAGGNEQYF
12	TRBV20-1	TRBJ1-1	many	NA	TGCAGTGCTAGATATCAGAACACTGAAGCTTTCTTT	CSARYQNTEAFF
16	TRBV7-6	TRBJ2-7	NA	TRBD2	TGTGCCAGCAGCTTAACCGCGGCGGGAGGAGTGCGGGAGCAGTACTTC	CASSLTAAGGVREQYF
13	TRBV20-1	TRBJ2-2	NA	TRBD2	TGCAGTGCTCGCGGGAGCAGTACCGGGGAGCTGTTTTTT	CSARGSSTGELFF
13	TRBV27	TRBJ1-1	many	TRBD1	TGTGCCAGCAGTTTACACAGGGGCACTGAAGCTTTCTTT	CASSLHRGTEAFF
15	TRBV9	TRBJ2-4	few	NA	TGTGCCAGCAGCCAAGGACAAACGAGCGAAAACATTCAGTACTTC	CASSQGQTSENIQYF
14	TRBV29-1	TRBJ1-1	few	NA	TGCAGCGCTTGGGGGGGGGGGATGAACACTGAAGCTTTCTTT	CSAWGGGMNTEAFF
14	TRBV6-2/TRBV6-3	TRBJ2-7	many	NA	TGTGCCAGCAGTTACTCGGGAGCTCCCTACGAGCAGTACTTC	CASSYSGAPYEQYF
12	TRBV20-1	TRBJ1-2	many	NA	TGCAGTGCTGAGACACTAAACTATGGCTACACCTTC	CSAETLNYGYTF
15	TRBV19	TRBJ2-7	NA	TRBD1	TGTGCCAGTAGGAACTCCGGGACAGGGAGGTACGAGCAGTACTTC	CASRNSGTGRYEQYF
14	TRBV7-8	TRBJ2-6	many	NA	TGTGCCAGCAGCCACTACACTGGGGCCAACGTCCTGACTTTC	CASSHYTGANVLTF